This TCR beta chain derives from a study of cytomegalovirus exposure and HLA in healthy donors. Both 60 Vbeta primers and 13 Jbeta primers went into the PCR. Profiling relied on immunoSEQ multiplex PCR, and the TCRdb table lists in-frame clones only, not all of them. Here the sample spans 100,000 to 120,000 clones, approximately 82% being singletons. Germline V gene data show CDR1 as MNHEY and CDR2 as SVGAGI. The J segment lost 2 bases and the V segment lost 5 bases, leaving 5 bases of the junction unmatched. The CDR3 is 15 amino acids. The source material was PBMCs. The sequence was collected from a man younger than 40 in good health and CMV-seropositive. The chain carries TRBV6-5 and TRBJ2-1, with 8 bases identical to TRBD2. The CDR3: CASSNGGGTYNEQFF. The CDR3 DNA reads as TGTGCCAGCAGTAATGGCGGGGGGACCTACAATGAGCAGTTCTTC.